This T cell receptor beta chain emerged from a study of cytomegalovirus exposure and HLA in healthy donors. Generated by immunoSEQ multiplex PCR, the TCRdb table keeps only in-frame clones and is missing some. The sample lists 280,000 or so clones, 88% occurring once. Concerning this clone: Its antigen remains unknown.

The germline V gene encodes CDR1 MDHEN and CDR2 SYDVKM. The CDR3 runs to 18 residues. V was trimmed by 6 bases and J by 1 base, leaving 24 bases between them. Findings of the study overall: The investigators catalogued 150 to 200 TCR beta chains as cytomegalovirus-associated.

Sequences were obtained from PBMCs. This chain links TRBV28 with TRBJ2-5; a weak D match, TRBD1 (5 bases). The TCR sequence derives from a woman between 18 and 29 years old in good health and CMV-seronegative. This CDR3 reads CASSLTGQRQRSQETQYF. The CDR3, as DNA: TGTGCCAGCAGCCTAACTGGCCAGAGACAGAGAAGCCAAGAGACCCAGTACTTC.